The entry that follows covers one T cell receptor (beta chain) sequence. There are 16 residues in the CDR3. Germline V gene sequence: CDR1 SGHAT, CDR2 FQNNGV. V dropped 5 bases and J dropped 5; count of bases not matched to a gene: 14. The sample comes from a study of identical twins. Template switching (which added a universal primer site) was used, and cDNA carried unique molecular identifiers. TCRdb re-called the 5' RACE reads through MiXCR, storing one row per CDR3 protein. Seen here are some 900,000 distinct CDR3 sequences, 10% to 15% observed once, and the top ten hold roughly 1.5%. The data also belong to a second study, concerning yellow fever vaccine responses in identical twins.

The rearrangement uses TRBV11-2 and TRBJ2-5; 7 nucleotides line up with TRBD2. The TCR sequence derives from a woman younger than 30 in good health. Sequencing was done on a sample of PBMCs. The CDR3 coding sequence is TGTGCCAGCAGCCCCGTGGGCGGGAGCTCTTCGGAGACCCAGTACTTC. This sequence encodes CASSPVGGSSSETQYF.